The subject of this entry is one TCR beta chain. Random hexamers primed reverse transcription of about 0.5 to 1 ug RNA. Multiplex PCR with immunoSEQ amplified the TCR beta CDR3 across 54 Vbeta and 13 Jbeta. TCRdb processed the immunoSEQ multiplex PCR reads anew with MiXCR; each CDR3 protein has one entry. The sample holds 180,000 or so distinct CDR3 sequences, about 95% seen once. This sample was taken from a study of CD8 T cells in Susac syndrome. CD8+ and CD4+ T cells taken from blood had their TCR beta sequenced. The patients serving as multiple sclerosis controls were treatment-naive. They had stable or active relapsing-remitting disease and fulfilled revised McDonald criteria. TEMRA cells underwent FACS enrichment and CD8+ and CD4+ T cells underwent negative isolation. This CDR3 contains 14 residues. V was pared by 6 bases and J by 7 bases, with 19 bases between.

The receptor's source is a human donor with multiple sclerosis. The sequenced sample consisted of CD4+ T cells from PBMCs. The V call is TRBV12-3 or TRBV12-4, the J call TRBJ2-7; no firm D call. CDR3: CASRSLKDSGEQYF. The CDR3 bases are TGTGCCAGCAGATCCCTTAAGGATTCTGGGGAGCAGTACTTC.